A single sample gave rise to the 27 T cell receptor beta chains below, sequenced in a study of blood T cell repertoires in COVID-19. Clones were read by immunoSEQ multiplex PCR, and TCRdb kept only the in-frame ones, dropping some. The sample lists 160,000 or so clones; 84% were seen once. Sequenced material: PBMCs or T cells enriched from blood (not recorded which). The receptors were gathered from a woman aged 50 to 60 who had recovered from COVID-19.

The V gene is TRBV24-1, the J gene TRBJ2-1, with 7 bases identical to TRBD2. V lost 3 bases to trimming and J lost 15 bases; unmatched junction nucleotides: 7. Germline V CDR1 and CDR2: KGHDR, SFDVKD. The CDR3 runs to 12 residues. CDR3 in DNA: TGTGCCACCAGTGATGAGACTAGCCGTGCGTTCTTC. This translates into CATSDETSRAFF.

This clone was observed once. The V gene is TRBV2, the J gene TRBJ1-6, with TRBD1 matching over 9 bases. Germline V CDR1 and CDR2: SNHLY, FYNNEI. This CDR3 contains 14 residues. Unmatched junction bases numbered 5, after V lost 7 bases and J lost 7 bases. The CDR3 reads CASTWTGENSPLHF. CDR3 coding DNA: TGTGCCAGCACCTGGACAGGGGAAAATTCACCCCTCCACTTT.

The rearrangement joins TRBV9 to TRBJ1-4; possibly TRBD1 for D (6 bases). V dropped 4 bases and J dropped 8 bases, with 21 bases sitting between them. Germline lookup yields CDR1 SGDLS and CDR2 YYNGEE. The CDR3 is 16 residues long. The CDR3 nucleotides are TGTGCCAGCAGCCTCAGACCGACAGGCCTTAGGGAAAAACTGTTTTTT. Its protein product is CASSLRPTGLREKLFF. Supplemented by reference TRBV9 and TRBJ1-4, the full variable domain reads DSGVTQTPKHLITATGQRVTLRCSPRSGDLSVYWYQQSLDQGLQFLIQYYNGEERAKGNILERFSAQQFPDLHSELNLSSLELGDSALYFCASSLRPTGLREKLFFGSGTQLSVL.

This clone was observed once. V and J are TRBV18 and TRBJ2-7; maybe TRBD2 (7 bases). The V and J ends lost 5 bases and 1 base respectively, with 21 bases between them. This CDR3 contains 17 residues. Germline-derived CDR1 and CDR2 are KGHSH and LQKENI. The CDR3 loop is CASSAIPGGSYSYEQYF. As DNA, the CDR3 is TGTGCCAGCTCAGCCATTCCGGGGGGCTCTTATTCCTACGAGCAGTACTTC.

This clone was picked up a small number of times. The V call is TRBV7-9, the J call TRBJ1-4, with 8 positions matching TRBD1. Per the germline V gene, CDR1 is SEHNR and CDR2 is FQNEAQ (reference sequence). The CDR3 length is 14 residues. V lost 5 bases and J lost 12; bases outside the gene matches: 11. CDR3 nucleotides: TGTGCCAGCAGCATTAACGGACAGGGAATGGAACTGTTTTTT. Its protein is CASSINGQGMELFF. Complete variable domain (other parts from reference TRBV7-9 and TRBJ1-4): DTGVSQNPRHKITKRGQNVTFRCDPISEHNRLYWYRQTLGQGPEFLTYFQNEAQLEKSRLLSDRFSAERPKGSFSTLEIQRTEQGDSAMYLCASSINGQGMELFFGSGTQLSVL.

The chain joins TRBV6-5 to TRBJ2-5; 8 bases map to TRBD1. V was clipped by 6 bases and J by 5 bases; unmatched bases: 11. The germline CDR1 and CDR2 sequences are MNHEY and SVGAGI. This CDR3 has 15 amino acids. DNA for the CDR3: TGTGCCAGCAGCGTTGACAGGGGAATTATGGAGACCCAGTACTTC. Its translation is CASSVDRGIMETQYF.

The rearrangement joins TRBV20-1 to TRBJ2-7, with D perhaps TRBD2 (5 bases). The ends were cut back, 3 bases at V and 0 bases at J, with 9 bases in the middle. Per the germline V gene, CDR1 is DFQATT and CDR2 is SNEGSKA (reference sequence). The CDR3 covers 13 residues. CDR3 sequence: CSASYGNSYEQYF. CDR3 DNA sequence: TGCAGTGCTAGTTACGGGAACTCCTACGAGCAGTACTTC.

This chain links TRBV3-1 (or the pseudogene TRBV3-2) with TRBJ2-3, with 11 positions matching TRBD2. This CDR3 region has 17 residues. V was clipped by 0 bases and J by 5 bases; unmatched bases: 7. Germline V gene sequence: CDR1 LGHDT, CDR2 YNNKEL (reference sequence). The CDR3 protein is CASSQDVIGTSGDTQYF. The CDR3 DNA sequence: TGTGCCAGCAGCCAAGATGTGATTGGGACTAGCGGAGATACGCAGTATTTT.

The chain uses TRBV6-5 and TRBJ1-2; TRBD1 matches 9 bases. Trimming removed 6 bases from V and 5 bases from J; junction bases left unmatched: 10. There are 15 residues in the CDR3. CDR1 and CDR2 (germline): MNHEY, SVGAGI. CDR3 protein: CASRPTGGLGYGYTF. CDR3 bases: TGTGCCAGCAGGCCAACAGGGGGCTTAGGTTATGGCTACACCTTC.

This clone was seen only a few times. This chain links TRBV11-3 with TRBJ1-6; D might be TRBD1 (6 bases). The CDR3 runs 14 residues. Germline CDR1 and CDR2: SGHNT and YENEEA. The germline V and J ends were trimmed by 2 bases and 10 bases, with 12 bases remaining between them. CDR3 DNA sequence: TGTGCCAGCAGCTTAACAGGGAGGGACTCACCCCTCCACTTT. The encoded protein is CASSLTGRDSPLHF.

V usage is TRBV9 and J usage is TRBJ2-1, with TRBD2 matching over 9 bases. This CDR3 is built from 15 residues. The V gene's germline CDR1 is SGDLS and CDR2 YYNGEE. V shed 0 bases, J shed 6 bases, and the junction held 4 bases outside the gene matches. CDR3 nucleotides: TGTGCCAGCAGCGTAGGCGGGGGGGTGATCAATGAGCAGTTCTTC. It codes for CASSVGGGVINEQFF.

The DNA for the CDR3 is TGTGCCAGCAGGATAAACAGGGCAGCCGGGGAGCTGTTTTTT. It encodes CASRINRAAGELFF. This chain connects TRBV13 to TRBJ2-2, with D possibly matching TRBD1 (6 bases). Looked up from germline, CDR1 is PRHDT and CDR2 is FYEKMQ (reference sequence). Trimming pared 6 bases from V and 6 bases from J, leaving 14 bases between. The CDR3 runs to 14 residues.

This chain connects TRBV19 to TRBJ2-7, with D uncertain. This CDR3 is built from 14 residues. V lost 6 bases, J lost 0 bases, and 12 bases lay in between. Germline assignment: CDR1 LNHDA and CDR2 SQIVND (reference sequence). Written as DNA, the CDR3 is TGTGCCAGTAGAGAGTTGCCTAGCTCCTACGAGCAGTACTTC. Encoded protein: CASRELPSSYEQYF.

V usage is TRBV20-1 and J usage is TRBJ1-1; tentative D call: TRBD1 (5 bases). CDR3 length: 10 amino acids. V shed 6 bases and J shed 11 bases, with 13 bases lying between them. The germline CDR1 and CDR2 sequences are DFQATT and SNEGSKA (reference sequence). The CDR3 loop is CSAPLGRAFF. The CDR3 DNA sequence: TGCAGTGCCCCCTTGGGGCGGGCTTTCTTT.

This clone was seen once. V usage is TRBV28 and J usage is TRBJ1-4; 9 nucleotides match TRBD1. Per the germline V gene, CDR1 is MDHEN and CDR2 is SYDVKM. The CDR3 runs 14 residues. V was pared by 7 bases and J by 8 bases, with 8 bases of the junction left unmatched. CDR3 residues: CASNSVGTGEKLFF. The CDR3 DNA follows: TGTGCCAGCAATTCTGTCGGGACAGGGGAAAAACTGTTTTTT.

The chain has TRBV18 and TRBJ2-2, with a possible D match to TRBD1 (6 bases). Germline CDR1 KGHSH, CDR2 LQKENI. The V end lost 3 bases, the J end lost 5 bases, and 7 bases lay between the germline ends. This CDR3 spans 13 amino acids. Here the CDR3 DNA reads TGTGCCAGCTCACCGAGGGGGACCGGGGAGCTGTTTTTT. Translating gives CASSPRGTGELFF.

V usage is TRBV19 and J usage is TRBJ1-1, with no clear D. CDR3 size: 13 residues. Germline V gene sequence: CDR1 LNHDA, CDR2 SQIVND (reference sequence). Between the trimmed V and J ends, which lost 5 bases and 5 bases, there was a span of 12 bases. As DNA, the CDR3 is TGTGCCAGTAGTTGGCGGTTCGGGACTGAAGCTTTCTTT. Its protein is CASSWRFGTEAFF. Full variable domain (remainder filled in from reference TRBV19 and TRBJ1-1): DGGITQSPKYLFRKEGQNVTLSCEQNLNHDAMYWYRQDPGQGLRLIYYSQIVNDFQKGDIAEGYSVSREKKESFPLTVTSAQKNPTAFYLCASSWRFGTEAFFGQGTRLTVV.

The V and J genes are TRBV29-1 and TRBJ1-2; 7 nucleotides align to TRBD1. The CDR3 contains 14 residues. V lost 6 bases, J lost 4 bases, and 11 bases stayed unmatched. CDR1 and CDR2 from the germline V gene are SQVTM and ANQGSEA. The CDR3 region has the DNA TGCAGCGTCACCGGGGACAGTTCTTCCTATGGCTACACCTTC. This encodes CSVTGDSSSYGYTF.

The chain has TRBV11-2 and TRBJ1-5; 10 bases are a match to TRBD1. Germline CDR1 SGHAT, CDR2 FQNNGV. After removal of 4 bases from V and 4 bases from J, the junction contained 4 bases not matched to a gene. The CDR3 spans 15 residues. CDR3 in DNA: TGTGCCAGCAGCTGGGGGACAGGGGTAAATCAGCCCCAGCATTTT. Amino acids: CASSWGTGVNQPQHF.

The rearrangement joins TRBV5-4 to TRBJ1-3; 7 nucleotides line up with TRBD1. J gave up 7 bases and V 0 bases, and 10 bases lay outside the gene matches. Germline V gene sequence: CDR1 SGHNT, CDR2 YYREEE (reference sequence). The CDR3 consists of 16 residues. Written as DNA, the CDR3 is TGTGCCAGCAGCTTGGGCGCCTGGGACAGCCGGAACACCATATATTTT. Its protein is CASSLGAWDSRNTIYF.

The CDR3 spells CASAANQGVGEKLFF. The CDR3 DNA follows: TGTGCCAGCGCCGCAAATCAGGGGGTCGGTGAAAAACTGTTTTTT. The chain links TRBV6-5 to TRBJ1-4; 7 bases are a match to TRBD1. Germline V gives CDR1 MNHEY, CDR2 SVGAGI. V lost 8 bases and J lost 7; bases outside the gene matches: 13. CDR3 length: 15 amino acids.

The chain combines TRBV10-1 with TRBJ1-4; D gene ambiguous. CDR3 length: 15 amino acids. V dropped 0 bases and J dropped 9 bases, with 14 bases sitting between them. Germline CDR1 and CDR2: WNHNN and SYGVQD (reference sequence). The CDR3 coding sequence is TGCGCCAGCAGTGAGTCGGCCCCCTCCGATAAAAAACTGTTTTTT. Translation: CASSESAPSDKKLFF.

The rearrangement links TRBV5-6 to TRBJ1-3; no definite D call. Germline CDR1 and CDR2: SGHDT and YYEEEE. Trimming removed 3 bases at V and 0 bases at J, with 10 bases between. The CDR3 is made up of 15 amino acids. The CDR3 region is CASSWLPGSGNTIYF. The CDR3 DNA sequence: TGTGCCAGCAGCTGGTTACCAGGCTCTGGAAACACCATATATTTT.

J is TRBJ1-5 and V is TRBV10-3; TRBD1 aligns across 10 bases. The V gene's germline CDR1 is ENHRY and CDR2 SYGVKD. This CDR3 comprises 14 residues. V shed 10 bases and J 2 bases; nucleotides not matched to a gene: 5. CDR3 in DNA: TGTGCCACGGGGGGGACAGGGGGCAATCAGCCCCAGCATTTT. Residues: CATGGTGGNQPQHF.

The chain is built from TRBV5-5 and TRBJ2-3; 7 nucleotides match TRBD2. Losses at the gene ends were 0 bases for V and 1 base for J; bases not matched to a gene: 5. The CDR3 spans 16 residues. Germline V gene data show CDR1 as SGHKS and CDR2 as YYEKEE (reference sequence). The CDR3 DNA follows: TGTGCCAGCAGCTTGGAATCTAGCGGAGGCACAGATACGCAGTATTTT. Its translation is CASSLESSGGTDTQYF.

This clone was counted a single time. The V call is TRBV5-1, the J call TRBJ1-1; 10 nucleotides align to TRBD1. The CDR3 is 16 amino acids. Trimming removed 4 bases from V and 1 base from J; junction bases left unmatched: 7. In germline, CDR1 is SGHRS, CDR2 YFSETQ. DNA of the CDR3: TGCGCCAGCAGCCCCAGGACAGGGGGAAAGAACACTGAAGCTTTCTTT. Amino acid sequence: CASSPRTGGKNTEAFF.

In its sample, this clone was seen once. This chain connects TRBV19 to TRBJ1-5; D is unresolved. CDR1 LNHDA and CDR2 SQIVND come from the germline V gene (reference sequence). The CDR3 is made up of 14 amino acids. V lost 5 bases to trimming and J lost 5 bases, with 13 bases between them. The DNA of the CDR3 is TGTGCCAGTAGTCCCTCACTAGGGTATCAGCCCCAGCATTTT. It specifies CASSPSLGYQPQHF. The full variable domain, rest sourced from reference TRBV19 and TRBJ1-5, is DGGITQSPKYLFRKEGQNVTLSCEQNLNHDAMYWYRQDPGQGLRLIYYSQIVNDFQKGDIAEGYSVSREKKESFPLTVTSAQKNPTAFYLCASSPSLGYQPQHFGDGTRLSIL.